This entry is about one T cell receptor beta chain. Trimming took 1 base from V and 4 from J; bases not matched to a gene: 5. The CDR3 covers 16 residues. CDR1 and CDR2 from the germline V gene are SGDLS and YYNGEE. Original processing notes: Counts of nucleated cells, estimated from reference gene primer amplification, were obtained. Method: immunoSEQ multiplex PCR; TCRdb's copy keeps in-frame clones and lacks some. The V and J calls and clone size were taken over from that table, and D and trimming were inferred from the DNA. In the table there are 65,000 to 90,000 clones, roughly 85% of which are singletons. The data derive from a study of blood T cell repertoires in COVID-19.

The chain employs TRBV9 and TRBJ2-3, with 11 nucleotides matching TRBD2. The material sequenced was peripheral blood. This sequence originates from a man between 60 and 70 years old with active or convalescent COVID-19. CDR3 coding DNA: TGTGCCAGCAGCGTACTTAGCGGGGGGGAGGCAGATACGCAGTATTTT. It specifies CASSVLSGGEADTQYF.